The 8 T cell receptor beta chains reported below all come from one sample, sequenced in a study of blood T cell repertoires in COVID-19. Data came from immunoSEQ multiplex PCR; TCRdb stores just in-frame clones and leaves some out. This sample has about 260,000 clones, with 65% to 90% found just once. Sequencing was performed on peripheral blood. The receptors were gathered from a man in his thirties or forties with active or convalescent COVID-19.

This chain uses TRBV7-9 with TRBJ2-5; 8 nucleotides agree with TRBD2. The CDR3 totals 11 residues. With 9 bases clipped from V and 4 bases from J, the junction kept 1 base outside the gene matches. Germline CDR1 reads SEHNR; CDR2 reads FQNEAQ (reference sequence). The CDR3 bases are TGTGCCAGTCGGGGGGGAGAGACCCAGTACTTC. Its translation: CASRGGETQYF.

This rearrangement joins TRBV5-6 to TRBJ2-7; possible D gene TRBD2, 7 bases. V shed 2 bases and J shed 5 bases, with 17 bases lying between them. The length of the CDR3 is 15 residues. From germline, CDR1 is SGHDT and CDR2 YYEEEE. The CDR3 here is CASSFPGGRFHEQYF. The CDR3 DNA reads TGTGCCAGCAGCTTCCCCGGGGGGCGCTTCCACGAGCAGTACTTC.

Note on this clone: Likely a read error: the CDR3 ends without its conserved phenylalanine or tryptophan. The genes are TRBV14 and TRBJ2-7; TRBD2 matches 9 bases. The CDR3 is made up of 12 amino acids. CDR1 SGHDN and CDR2 FVKESK come from the germline V gene. V dropped 8 bases and J dropped 4; count of bases not matched to a gene: 3. CDR3 region: CASGGGEYEQYL. CDR3 nucleotides: TGTGCCAGCGGCGGGGGGGAGTACGAGCAGTACCTC.

The chain carries TRBV19 and TRBJ2-1; the D gene is possibly TRBD1 (6 bases). The CDR3 runs 17 residues. V was clipped by 4 bases and J by 6 bases, with 22 bases between them. From germline, CDR1 is LNHDA and CDR2 SQIVND (reference sequence). The CDR3 coding sequence is TGTGCCAGTAGTAGAGATTCCGGGACACTAAACCCCAATGAGCAGTTCTTC. This gives the protein CASSRDSGTLNPNEQFF.

The chain carries TRBV30 and TRBJ2-5; 7 bases fit TRBD2. The V gene end was trimmed by 0 bases and the J gene end by 1 base; junction bases not matched to a gene: 11. The CDR3 length is 17 residues. CDR1 GTSNPN and CDR2 SVGIG come from the germline V gene (reference sequence). The CDR3 reads CAWSVPYLLAPQETQYF. CDR3 nucleotides: TGTGCCTGGAGTGTCCCATACCTACTAGCGCCCCAAGAGACCCAGTACTTC. The full variable domain, rest sourced from reference TRBV30 and TRBJ2-5, is SQTIHQWPATLVQPVGSPLSLECTVEGTSNPNLYWYRQAAGRGLQLLFYSVGIGQISSEVPQNLSASRPQDRQFILSSKKLLLSDSGFYLCAWSVPYLLAPQETQYFGPGTRLLVL.

As concerns this clone: Germline and junction disagree at one end, which may indicate a read error. V gene TRBV4-2 combines with J gene TRBJ2-2; D possibly corresponds to TRBD2 (6 bases). Per the germline V gene, CDR1 is LGHNA and CDR2 is YNFKEQ. This CDR3 is 13 amino acids long. The CDR3 DNA reads TGTGCCACCAGCTTAACGGGGGCCGGGGAGCTGTTTTTT. The encoded protein is CATSLTGAGELFF.

The gene calls are TRBV10-3 and TRBJ2-7; D might be TRBD1 (6 bases). This CDR3 is built from 15 residues. Germline lookup yields CDR1 ENHRY and CDR2 SYGVKD. V was trimmed by 2 bases and J by 3 bases, leaving 14 bases between them. The CDR3 DNA is TGTGCCATCAGTGAGCTAACAGGGAAGGGCTACGAGCAGTACTTC. Translated, it gives CAISELTGKGYEQYF.

The J gene is TRBJ2-7, the V gene TRBV3-1 (or the pseudogene TRBV3-2), with 8 bases aligning to TRBD2. After removal of 1 base from V and 7 bases from J, the junction contained 0 bases not matched to a gene. The CDR3 covers 12 residues. In germline, CDR1 is LGHDT, CDR2 YNNKEL (reference sequence). CDR3 nucleotide sequence: TGTGCCAGCAGCCAAGGCGGGGGGGAGCAGTACTTC. Translation: CASSQGGGEQYF.